This T cell receptor (beta chain) was documented in a study of somatic mutations in cytotoxic T cells in rheumatoid arthritis (TCRdb year 2017). Study-level background: Peripheral blood (around 29 ml EDTA) was collected from patients immediately after diagnosis and before any treatment began. Sorted V beta1+ cells also underwent TCRB sequencing, and some V beta antibody-stained T-cell populations were flow-sorted at nearly 100% purity on a FACSAria II or Sony SH800. Whether expanded CD8+ T-cell clones in untreated, newly diagnosed rheumatoid arthritis carry somatic mutations was the study question, and clonality was characterized with TCRB deep sequencing. A total of roughly 60 rheumatoid arthritis patients and over 15 healthy controls underwent TCRB deep sequencing. Median age was essentially the same in the patient group and the control group. The research as a whole found: Rheumatoid arthritis patients and age-matched healthy controls did not significantly differ in CD8+ T-cell clonality. Healthy controls showed no age-related increase in CD8+ clonality, whereas patients did (Spearman r=0.49). The antigen targets of the expanded CD8+ clones were unknown, and absence from virus-specific databases did not rule out viral specificity. In about an eighth of the roughly 60 patients, more than 20% of CD8+ cells belonged to the largest CD8+ clone, while several identical CD8+ TCRB sequences were shared between blood and synovial fluid.

The immunoSEQ assay was applied to genomic DNA for TCRB CDR3 sequencing. From the authors' description of their analysis: Only a few patient CD8+ clones larger than 1% matched published virus-specific TCRB sequences when compared against them. Analyses were restricted to productive TCRB rearrangements. Defining a clone by its unique TCRB CDR3 sequence, the study calculated clonality as a productive clonality index derived from Shannon entropy. To calculate repertoire overlap between two samples, the template counts of each clone were considered relative to each sample's total templates. Flow cytometry-measured V-gene usage correlated with V-gene usage from TCRB sequencing, with a Spearman r of approximately 0.55. As stored in TCRdb, this immuneACCESS dataset retains in-frame rearrangements with V and J assigned. A fraction of the clones does not appear; measured against another copy, unresolved V genes explain less than half of the discrepancy, and the remainder lacks a known reason. V and J calls and clone size are copied from that table; D and trimming were computed from the DNA. In this sample the table shows 12,000 to 15,000 clones, 78% of which occur a single time. The ten largest account for around 7.7% of the sample.

Flow cytometry confirmed the purity of CD4+ and CD8+ cells that had been isolated by positive magnetic bead selection on an AutoMACS. After a first flow cytometry screen using a TCR V beta antibody panel, clonal expansions were characterized through TCRB deep sequencing of sorted CD8+ fractions. Isolation of peripheral blood mononuclear cells was done through Ficoll-Paque PLUS density gradient separation. DNA was extracted from CD4-enriched, CD8-enriched or PBMC samples with Nucleospin Tissue or Tissue XS kits and quantified with a Qubit 2.0 fluorometer. On this clone itself: There is no known antigen for this receptor. Per-base quality was not reported, and no clone a single base away is much larger than it.

This clonotype was obtained from an adult with rheumatoid arthritis. Sequences were obtained from CD8+ T cells sorted from blood.

Here is the DNA: TGTGCCAGCAGTGAGGGATATCAGCCCCAGCATTTT. This gives the protein CASSEGYQPQHF. Recombination connected TRBV28 to TRBJ1-5; the D gene lacks a confident call. CDR1 and CDR2 are drawn from the germline V gene: MDHEN, SYDVKM. The CDR3 sequence holds 12 residues, the cysteine and phenylalanine included. Of the read, only the CDR3 DNA is kept; its 36 bases are in frame from base 1. V drops 5 bases and J drops 5 bases, leaving 7 bases in between. The full variable domain, with segments outside the CDR3 supplied by the reference TRBV28 and TRBJ1-5 proteins, appears as DVKVTQSSRYLVKRTGEKVFLECVQDMDHENMFWYRQDPGLGLRLIYFSYDVKMKEKGDIPEGYSVSREKKERFSLILESASTNQTSMYLCASSEGYQPQHFGDGTRLSIL.